Sequencing of this T cell receptor beta chain was carried out in a study of blood T cell repertoires in COVID-19. Germline CDR1 is KGHSH and CDR2 is LQKENI. The CDR3 length is 18 residues. The V segment lost 2 bases and the J segment 0 bases; nucleotides outside the gene matches: 4. Cohorts were based on clinical histories the participants reported. Assay: immunoSEQ multiplex PCR; the TCRdb copy retains only in-frame clones and omits some. Of some 260,000 clones in the sample, about 88% are singletons; the top ten hold 4.1%. The TCR sequence derives from a man aged 25-45 years with acute COVID-19. The rearrangement joins TRBV18 to TRBJ2-6, with 10 bases fitting TRBD1. Sample: PBMCs or T cells enriched from blood (not recorded which). The CDR3 DNA reads as TGTGCCAGCTCACCAACCGGGACAGGGGTCTCTGGGGCCAACGTCCTGACTTTC. It is translated as CASSPTGTGVSGANVLTF.